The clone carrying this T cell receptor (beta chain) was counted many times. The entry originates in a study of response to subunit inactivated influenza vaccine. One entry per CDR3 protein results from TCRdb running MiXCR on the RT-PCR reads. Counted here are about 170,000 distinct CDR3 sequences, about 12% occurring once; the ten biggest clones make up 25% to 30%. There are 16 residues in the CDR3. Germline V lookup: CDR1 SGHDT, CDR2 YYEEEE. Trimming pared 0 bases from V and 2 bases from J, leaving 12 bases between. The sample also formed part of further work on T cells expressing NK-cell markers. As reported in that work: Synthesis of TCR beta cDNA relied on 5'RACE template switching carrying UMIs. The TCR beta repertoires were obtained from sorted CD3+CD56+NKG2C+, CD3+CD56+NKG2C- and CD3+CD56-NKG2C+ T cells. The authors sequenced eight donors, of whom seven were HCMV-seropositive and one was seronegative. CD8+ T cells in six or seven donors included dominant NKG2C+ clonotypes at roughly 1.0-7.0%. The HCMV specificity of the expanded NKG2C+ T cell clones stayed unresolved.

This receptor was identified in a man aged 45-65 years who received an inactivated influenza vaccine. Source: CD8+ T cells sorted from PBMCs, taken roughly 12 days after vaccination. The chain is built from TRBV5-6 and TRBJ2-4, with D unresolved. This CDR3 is CASSLELPLTKNIQYF. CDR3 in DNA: TGTGCCAGCAGCTTGGAGCTGCCCCTCACCAAAAACATTCAGTACTTC.